Listed here are 7 T cell receptor beta chains from one sample, sequenced in a study of blood T cell repertoires in COVID-19 (dated by TCRdb to 2018 to 2020). The library relied on the immunoSEQ multiplex PCR assay. Imported from immuneACCESS, the table was reduced by TCRdb to in-frame sequences with V and J called. These copies leave out some clones; in studies compared against another copy, an unresolved V gene accounts for under half, and the cause of the remainder is not known. The sample table shows some 150,000 clones, and around nine tenths are seen once. 1.5% to 2% of the sample goes to the ten largest clones. Material for sequencing was peripheral blood. The receptor source for this set is a human donor in a cohort sampled during active COVID-19.

V is TRBV9 and J is TRBJ1-2; D is ambiguous. This CDR3 region has 14 residues. Germline lookup yields CDR1 SGDLS and CDR2 YYNGEE. V shed 0 bases and J shed 4 bases, with 10 bases lying between them. CDR3 in DNA: TGTGCCAGCAGCGTAGTCGCGGGGAGCTATGGCTACACCTTC. This sequence encodes CASSVVAGSYGYTF.

CDR3 sequence reads: CASSLAWDRASSYGYTF. The CDR3 bases are TGTGCCAGCAGCTTAGCGTGGGACAGGGCCTCGTCATATGGCTACACCTTC. V and J are TRBV7-9 and TRBJ1-2, with 9 bases lining up with TRBD1. V trimming: 0 bases; J trimming: 5 bases; junction bases outside the gene matches: 10. The CDR3 consists of 17 residues. Germline loops: CDR1 SEHNR, CDR2 FQNEAQ (reference sequence).

The chain employs TRBV27 and TRBJ1-6; no definite D call. This CDR3 comprises 18 residues. Germline CDR1 MNHEY, CDR2 SMNVEV (reference sequence). Trimming removed 6 bases from V and 13 bases from J, with 31 bases in between. The chain's CDR3 is CASSSTSGVWWRYRPLHF. The CDR3 DNA reads as TGTGCCAGCAGCAGCACGAGTGGGGTCTGGTGGAGGTATAGGCCCCTCCACTTT.

This chain uses TRBV5-1 with TRBJ1-3, with TRBD1 identical over 7 bases. CDR3 length: 17 amino acids. V dropped 7 bases and J dropped 3; count of bases not matched to a gene: 16. CDR1 and CDR2 from the germline V gene are SGHRS and YFSETQ. CDR3 in DNA: TGCGCCAGCCGACCTCTGAATCTTGGGACAGATGGAAACACCATATATTTT. It codes for CASRPLNLGTDGNTIYF.

This clone appeared once. The V call is TRBV4-1, the J call TRBJ2-7; 9 bases fit TRBD2. The CDR3 contains 16 residues. CDR1 is MGHRA, CDR2 YSYEKL, per germline. The trim removed 0 bases at V and 4 bases at J, leaving 7 bases unmatched. CDR3 DNA: TGCGCCAGCAGCCAAGAAAAGCCTAGCGGGGAGTACGAGCAGTACTTC. Translated, it gives CASSQEKPSGEYEQYF.

V gene TRBV14 combines with J gene TRBJ1-3; 7 nucleotides line up with TRBD1. Germline trimming cut 0 bases from V and 4 bases from J; bases unmatched to any gene: 6. The CDR3 has 16 residues. Germline CDR1 reads SGHDN; CDR2 reads FVKESK. CDR3 coding DNA: TGTGCCAGCAGCCAAGAGAGGGGGCAATCCGGAAACACCATATATTTT. Encoded protein: CASSQERGQSGNTIYF. The full variable domain, its missing parts supplied by reference TRBV14 and TRBJ1-3, is EAGVTQFPSHSVIEKGQTVTLRCDPISGHDNLYWYRRVMGKEIKFLLHFVKESKQDESGMPNNRFLAERTGGTYSTLKVQPAELEDSGVYFCASSQERGQSGNTIYFGEGSWLTVV.

This clone was seen once. The chain carries TRBV3-1 (or the pseudogene TRBV3-2) and TRBJ1-2, with 12 bases lining up with TRBD1. CDR1 LGHDT and CDR2 YNNKEL come from the germline V gene (reference sequence). V gave up 1 base and J gave up 7 bases; unmatched junction bases: 4. The CDR3 totals 15 residues. CDR3 bases: TGTGCCAGCAGCCAAGGGGACAGGGGGCGGAGTGGCTACACCTTC. As protein: CASSQGDRGRSGYTF.